These 15 T cell receptor beta chains came from one sample sequenced in a study of blood T cell repertoires in COVID-19. Only in-frame clones appear in the TCRdb table, and some are missing; sequencing was by immunoSEQ multiplex PCR. This sample has some 100,000 clones, with just over 85% found just once. The sequenced sample was peripheral blood. The receptors derive from a human donor in a cohort sampled during active COVID-19.

V and J are TRBV18 and TRBJ2-1, with 8 bases aligning to TRBD2. The CDR3 extends over 17 amino acids. V lost 1 base to trimming and J lost 8 bases; unmatched junction nucleotides: 13. Per the germline V gene, CDR1 is KGHSH and CDR2 is LQKENI. DNA of the CDR3: TGTGCCAGCTCACCACTCACCCGTTTAGCGGGAATCTATGAGCAGTTCTTC. Its protein product is CASSPLTRLAGIYEQFF.

The chain recombines TRBV5-1 with TRBJ2-4; 7 bases fit TRBD1. The CDR3 is 15 residues long. The ends lost 0 bases at V and 2 bases at J; junction bases unmatched: 2. The V gene's germline CDR1 is SGHRS and CDR2 YFSETQ. For the CDR3, the DNA is TGCGCCAGCAGCTTGGGGGACAGCTCCAAAAACATTCAGTACTTC. It codes for CASSLGDSSKNIQYF.

This clone was seen more than once but under ten times. The CDR3 nucleotides are TGTGCCAGCAGTTACGGGACAGGGGGAAATCAGCCCCAGCATTTT. It translates to CASSYGTGGNQPQHF. This chain links TRBV6-6 with TRBJ1-5; TRBD1 matches 11 bases. The V gene end was trimmed by 2 bases and the J gene end by 4 bases; junction bases not matched to a gene: 1. The CDR3 totals 15 residues. Germline V gene data show CDR1 as MNHNY and CDR2 as SVGAGI (reference sequence).

In this sample, this clone turned up once. The chain couples TRBV5-8 to TRBJ2-4, with TRBD1 identical over 8 bases. Germline V lookup: CDR1 SGHTS, CDR2 YDEGEE. The V segment lost 0 bases and the J segment 7 bases; nucleotides outside the gene matches: 3. The CDR3 consists of 14 residues. CDR3 in amino acids: CASSLGTGLNIQYF. CDR3 sequence (DNA): TGTGCCAGCAGCTTGGGGACAGGGTTGAACATTCAGTACTTC.

The V call is TRBV5-1, the J call TRBJ2-3; 8 bases are a match to TRBD2. J was trimmed by 5 bases and V by 4 bases; bases with no gene match: 12. The length of the CDR3 is 16 residues. In germline, CDR1 is SGHRS, CDR2 YFSETQ. The CDR3 here is CASSLTGAGAKDTQYF. As DNA, the CDR3 is TGCGCCAGCAGCCTCACGGGAGCGGGAGCGAAAGATACGCAGTATTTT.

The rearrangement links TRBV6-6 to TRBJ2-7; D possibly corresponds to TRBD1 (5 bases). Germline V gene lookup returns CDR1 MNHNY and CDR2 SVGAGI (reference sequence). This CDR3 spans 14 amino acids. V lost 2 bases, J lost 0 bases, and 8 bases lay in between. The CDR3 loop reads CASSYKDSSYEQYF. For the CDR3, the DNA is TGTGCCAGCAGTTACAAAGACAGCTCCTACGAGCAGTACTTC.

The rearrangement joins TRBV11-2 to TRBJ2-3, with 14 nucleotides matching TRBD2. Germline V lookup: CDR1 SGHAT, CDR2 FQNNGV. There are 19 residues in the CDR3. V trimming: 5 bases; J trimming: 1 base; junction bases outside the gene matches: 11. The CDR3, as DNA: TGTGCCAGCAGCAAACCGGGACTAGCGGGAGTAGGGGGCACAGATACGCAGTATTTT. It yields the protein CASSKPGLAGVGGTDTQYF.

This clone was recorded once. CDR3 bases: TGTGCCACCAGTGGACCGGAGGCCTACAATGAGCAGTTCTTC. Translated: CATSGPEAYNEQFF. The chain couples TRBV24-1 to TRBJ2-1; the D gene is possibly TRBD2 (5 bases). This CDR3 comprises 14 residues. The germline V gene has CDR1 KGHDR and CDR2 SFDVKD. Trimming stripped 5 bases from V and 2 bases from J, with 9 bases between.

This sequence joins TRBV28 and TRBJ2-3, with TRBD2 matching 10 bases. There are 16 residues in the CDR3. CDR1 and CDR2 (germline): MDHEN, SYDVKM. The V gene end was trimmed by 2 bases and the J gene end by 3 bases; junction bases not matched to a gene: 5. This CDR3 is CASSLTSGIGTDTQYF. CDR3 bases: TGTGCCAGCAGTTTAACTAGCGGGATAGGGACAGATACGCAGTATTTT.

This clone was recorded once. The chain couples TRBV16 to TRBJ1-2, with D uncertain. The CDR3 is 13 residues long. Germline V gives CDR1 KGHSY, CDR2 FQNENV. Between the trimmed V and J ends, which lost 5 bases and 6 bases, there was a span of 13 bases. The CDR3 loop reads CASSLSGADGYTF. The CDR3 DNA follows: TGTGCCAGCAGCTTGTCGGGTGCGGATGGCTACACCTTC.

The rearrangement links TRBV6-5 to TRBJ1-5; D ambiguous. The CDR3 has 13 amino acids. Trimming pared 7 bases from V and 6 bases from J, leaving 13 bases between. Germline assignment: CDR1 MNHEY and CDR2 SVGAGI. The CDR3 region is CASTPPGGQPQHF. CDR3 sequence (DNA): TGTGCCAGCACTCCACCGGGAGGTCAGCCCCAGCATTTT.

The V and J genes are TRBV28 and TRBJ2-7, with 9 bases identical to TRBD1. The germline gives CDR1 MDHEN, CDR2 SYDVKM. This CDR3 region has 19 residues. V shed 2 bases, J shed 1 base, and the junction held 15 bases outside the gene matches. For the CDR3, the DNA is TGTGCCAGCAGTTTAGTAGCAGGGACAGGGATAGTATCGTCCTACGAGCAGTACTTC. Its protein product is CASSLVAGTGIVSSYEQYF.

This clone was observed a few times. This chain links TRBV19 with TRBJ1-1; no clear D gene. CDR1 and CDR2 (germline): LNHDA, SQIVND (reference sequence). Deletions cut 5 bases from V and 4 bases from J, with 17 bases between. This CDR3 region has 15 residues. CDR3 residues: CASSPLSRASTEAFF. CDR3 nucleotide sequence: TGTGCCAGTAGTCCCTTGAGCCGCGCGAGCACTGAAGCTTTCTTT. The variable domain in full, with the rest retrieved from reference TRBV19 and TRBJ1-1, is DGGITQSPKYLFRKEGQNVTLSCEQNLNHDAMYWYRQDPGQGLRLIYYSQIVNDFQKGDIAEGYSVSREKKESFPLTVTSAQKNPTAFYLCASSPLSRASTEAFFGQGTRLTVV.

This clone was detected once. The chain combines TRBV2 with TRBJ2-3, with a tentative D call TRBD2 (5 bases). Germline lookup yields CDR1 SNHLY and CDR2 FYNNEI. The V and J ends lost 5 bases and 2 bases respectively, with 11 bases between them. The CDR3 is 14 residues long. Here the CDR3 DNA reads TGTGCCAGCAGTTCGATGAGGGCCACAGATACGCAGTATTTT. Translation gives CASSSMRATDTQYF. Complete variable domain (other parts from reference TRBV2 and TRBJ2-3): EPEVTQTPSHQVTQMGQEVILRCVPISNHLYFYWYRQILGQKVEFLVSFYNNEISEKSEIFDDQFSVERPDGSNFTLKIRSTKLEDSAMYFCASSSMRATDTQYFGPGTRLTVL.

The chain carries TRBV11-3 and TRBJ2-1; 7 nucleotides align to TRBD1. The germline CDR1 and CDR2 sequences are SGHNT and YENEEA. This CDR3 is built from 15 residues. The V gene end was trimmed by 5 bases and the J gene end by 0 bases; junction bases not matched to a gene: 4. For the CDR3, the DNA is TGTGCCAGCAGCGTGACAGGGAGCTCCTACAATGAGCAGTTCTTC. Amino acids: CASSVTGSSYNEQFF.